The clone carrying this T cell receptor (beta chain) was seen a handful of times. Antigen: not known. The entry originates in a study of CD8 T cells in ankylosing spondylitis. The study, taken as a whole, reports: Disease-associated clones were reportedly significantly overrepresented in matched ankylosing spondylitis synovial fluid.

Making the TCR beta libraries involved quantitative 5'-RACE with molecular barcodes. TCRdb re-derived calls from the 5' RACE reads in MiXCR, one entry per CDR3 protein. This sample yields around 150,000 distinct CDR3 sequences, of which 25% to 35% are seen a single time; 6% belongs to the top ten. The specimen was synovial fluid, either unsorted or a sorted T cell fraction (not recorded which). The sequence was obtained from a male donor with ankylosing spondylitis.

Written as DNA, the CDR3 is TGTGCCAGCAGTAGGGACAGGATGAACACTGAAGCTTTCTTT. Translated, it gives CASSRDRMNTEAFF. The chain links TRBV27 to TRBJ1-1, with 8 bases matching TRBD1. Unmatched junction bases numbered 2, after V lost 5 bases and J lost 0 bases. Germline V gives CDR1 MNHEY, CDR2 SMNVEV (reference sequence). The CDR3 is made up of 14 amino acids.